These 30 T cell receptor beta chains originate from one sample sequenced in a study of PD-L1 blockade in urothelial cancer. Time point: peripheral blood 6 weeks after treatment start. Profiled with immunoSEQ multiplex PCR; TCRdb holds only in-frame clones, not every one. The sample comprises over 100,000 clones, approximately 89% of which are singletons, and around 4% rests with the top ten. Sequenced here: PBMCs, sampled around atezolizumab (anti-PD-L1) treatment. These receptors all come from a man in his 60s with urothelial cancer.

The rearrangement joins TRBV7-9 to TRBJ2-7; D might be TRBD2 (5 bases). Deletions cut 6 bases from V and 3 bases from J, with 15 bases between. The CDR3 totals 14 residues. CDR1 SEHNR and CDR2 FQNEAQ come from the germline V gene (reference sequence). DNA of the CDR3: TGTGCCAGCAGTCCGGGCAGCGGACTCTACGAGCAGTACTTC. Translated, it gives CASSPGSGLYEQYF. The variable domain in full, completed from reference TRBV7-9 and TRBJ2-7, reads DTGVSQNPRHKITKRGQNVTFRCDPISEHNRLYWYRQTLGQGPEFLTYFQNEAQLEKSRLLSDRFSAERPKGSFSTLEIQRTEQGDSAMYLCASSPGSGLYEQYFGPGTRLTVT.

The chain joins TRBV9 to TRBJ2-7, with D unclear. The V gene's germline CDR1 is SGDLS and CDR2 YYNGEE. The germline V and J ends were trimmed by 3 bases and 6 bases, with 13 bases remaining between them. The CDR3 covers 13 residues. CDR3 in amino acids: CASSATLEAEQYF. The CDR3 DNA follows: TGTGCCAGCAGCGCCACCTTAGAGGCCGAGCAGTACTTC. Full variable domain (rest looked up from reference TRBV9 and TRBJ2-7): DSGVTQTPKHLITATGQRVTLRCSPRSGDLSVYWYQQSLDQGLQFLIQYYNGEERAKGNILERFSAQQFPDLHSELNLSSLELGDSALYFCASSATLEAEQYFGPGTRLTVT.

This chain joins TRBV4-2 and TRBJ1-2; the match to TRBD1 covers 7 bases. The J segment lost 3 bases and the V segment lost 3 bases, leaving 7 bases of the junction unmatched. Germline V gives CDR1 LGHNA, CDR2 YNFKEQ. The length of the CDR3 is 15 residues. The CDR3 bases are TGTGCCAGCAGCCAGCTGGGACAGACCCACTATGGCTACACCTTC. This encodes CASSQLGQTHYGYTF.

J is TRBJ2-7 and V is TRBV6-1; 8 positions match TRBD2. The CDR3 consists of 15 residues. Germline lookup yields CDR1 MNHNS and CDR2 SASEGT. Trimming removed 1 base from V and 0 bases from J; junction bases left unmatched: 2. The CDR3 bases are TGTGCCAGCAGTGAAGGTAGCGGGGACTCCTACGAGCAGTACTTC. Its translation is CASSEGSGDSYEQYF.

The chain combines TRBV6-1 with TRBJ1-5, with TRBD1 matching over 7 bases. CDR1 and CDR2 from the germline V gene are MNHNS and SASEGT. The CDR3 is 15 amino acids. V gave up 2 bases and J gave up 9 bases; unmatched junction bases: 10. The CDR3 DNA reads TGTGCCAGCAGTGAAATAGGGGGCCCGGCTGTGCCCCAGCATTTT. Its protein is CASSEIGGPAVPQHF.

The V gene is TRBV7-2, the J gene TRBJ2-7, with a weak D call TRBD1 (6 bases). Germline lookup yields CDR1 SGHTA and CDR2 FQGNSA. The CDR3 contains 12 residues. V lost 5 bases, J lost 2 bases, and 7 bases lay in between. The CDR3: CASSRTAYEQYF. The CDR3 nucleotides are TGTGCCAGCAGCCGGACAGCCTACGAGCAGTACTTC.

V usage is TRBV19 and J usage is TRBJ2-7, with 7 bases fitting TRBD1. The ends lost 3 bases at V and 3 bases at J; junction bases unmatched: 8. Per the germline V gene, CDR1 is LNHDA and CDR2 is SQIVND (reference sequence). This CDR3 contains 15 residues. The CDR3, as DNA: TGTGCCAGTAGTATGATCTTCCACAGGGGCTACGAGCAGTACTTC. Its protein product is CASSMIFHRGYEQYF.

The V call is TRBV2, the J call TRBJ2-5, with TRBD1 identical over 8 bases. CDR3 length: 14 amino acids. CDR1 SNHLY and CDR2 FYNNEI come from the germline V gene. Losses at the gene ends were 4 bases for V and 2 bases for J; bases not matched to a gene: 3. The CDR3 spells CASSARGRQETQYF. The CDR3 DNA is TGTGCCAGCAGTGCCAGGGGGCGGCAAGAGACCCAGTACTTC. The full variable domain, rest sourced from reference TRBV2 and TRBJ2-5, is EPEVTQTPSHQVTQMGQEVILRCVPISNHLYFYWYRQILGQKVEFLVSFYNNEISEKSEIFDDQFSVERPDGSNFTLKIRSTKLEDSAMYFCASSARGRQETQYFGPGTRLLVL.

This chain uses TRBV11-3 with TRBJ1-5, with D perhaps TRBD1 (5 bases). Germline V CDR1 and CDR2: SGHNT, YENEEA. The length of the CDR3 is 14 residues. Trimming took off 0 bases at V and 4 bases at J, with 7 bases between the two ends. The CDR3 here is CASSLEAGNQPQHF. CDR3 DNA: TGTGCCAGCAGCTTAGAGGCAGGGAATCAGCCCCAGCATTTT.

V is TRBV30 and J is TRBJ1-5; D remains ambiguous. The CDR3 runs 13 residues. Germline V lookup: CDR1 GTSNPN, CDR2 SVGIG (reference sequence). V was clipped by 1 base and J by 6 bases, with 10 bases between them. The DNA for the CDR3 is TGTGCCTGGAGTGCGCCAAGGAGTCAGCCCCAGCATTTT. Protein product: CAWSAPRSQPQHF. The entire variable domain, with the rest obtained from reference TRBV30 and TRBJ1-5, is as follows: SQTIHQWPATLVQPVGSPLSLECTVEGTSNPNLYWYRQAAGRGLQLLFYSVGIGQISSEVPQNLSASRPQDRQFILSSKKLLLSDSGFYLCAWSAPRSQPQHFGDGTRLSIL.

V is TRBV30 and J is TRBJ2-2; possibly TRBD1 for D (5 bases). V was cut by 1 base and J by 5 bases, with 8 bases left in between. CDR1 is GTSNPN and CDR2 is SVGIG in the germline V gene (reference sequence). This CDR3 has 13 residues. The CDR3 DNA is TGTGCCTGGAGTGCCGGACAAACCGGGGAGCTGTTTTTT. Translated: CAWSAGQTGELFF.

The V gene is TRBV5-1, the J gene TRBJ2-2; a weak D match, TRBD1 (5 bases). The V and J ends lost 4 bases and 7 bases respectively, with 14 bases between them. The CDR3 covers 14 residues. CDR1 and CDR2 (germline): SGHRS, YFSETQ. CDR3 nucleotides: TGCGCCAGCAGCCCGACAGCAGGGTTCGGGGAGCTGTTTTTT. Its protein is CASSPTAGFGELFF. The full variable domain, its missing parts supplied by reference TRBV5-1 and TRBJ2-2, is KAGVTQTPRYLIKTRGQQVTLSCSPISGHRSVSWYQQTPGQGLQFLFEYFSETQRNKGNFPGRFSGRQFSNSRSEMNVSTLELGDSALYLCASSPTAGFGELFFGEGSRLTVL.

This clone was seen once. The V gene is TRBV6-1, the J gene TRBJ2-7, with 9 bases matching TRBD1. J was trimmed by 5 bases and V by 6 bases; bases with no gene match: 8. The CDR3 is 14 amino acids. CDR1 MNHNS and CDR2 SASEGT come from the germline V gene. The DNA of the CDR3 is TGTGCCAGCAGCTGGGACAGGGACGTGAACGAGCAGTACTTC. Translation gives CASSWDRDVNEQYF.

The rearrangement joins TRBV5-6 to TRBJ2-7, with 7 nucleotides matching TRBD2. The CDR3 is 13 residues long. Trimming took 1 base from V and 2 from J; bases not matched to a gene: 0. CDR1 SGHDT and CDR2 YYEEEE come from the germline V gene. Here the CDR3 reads CASSLRGAYEQYF. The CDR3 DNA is TGTGCCAGCAGCTTGCGGGGGGCCTACGAGCAGTACTTC.

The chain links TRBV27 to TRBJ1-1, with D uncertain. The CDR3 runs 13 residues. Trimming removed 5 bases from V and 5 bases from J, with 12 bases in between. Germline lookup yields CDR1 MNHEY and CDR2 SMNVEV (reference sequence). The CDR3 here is CASSAHSRTEAFF. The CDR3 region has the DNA TGTGCCAGCAGTGCCCACTCCCGAACTGAAGCTTTCTTT.

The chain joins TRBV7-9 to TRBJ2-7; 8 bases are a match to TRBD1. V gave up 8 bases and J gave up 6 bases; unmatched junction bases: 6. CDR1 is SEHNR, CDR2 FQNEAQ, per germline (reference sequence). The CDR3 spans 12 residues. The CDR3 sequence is CASSLTGGEQYF. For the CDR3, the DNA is TGTGCCAGCTCTCTCACAGGGGGCGAGCAGTACTTC.

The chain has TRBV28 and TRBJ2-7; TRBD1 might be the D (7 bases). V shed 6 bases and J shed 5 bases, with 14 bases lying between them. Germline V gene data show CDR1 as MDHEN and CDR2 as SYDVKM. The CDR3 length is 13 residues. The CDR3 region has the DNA TGTGCCAGCAGGAAACAGGGGAGGCACGAGCAGTACTTC. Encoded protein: CASRKQGRHEQYF.

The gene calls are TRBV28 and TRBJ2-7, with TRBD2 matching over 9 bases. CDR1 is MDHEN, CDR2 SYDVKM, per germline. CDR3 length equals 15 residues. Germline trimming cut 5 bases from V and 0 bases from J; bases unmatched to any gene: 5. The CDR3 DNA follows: TGTGCCAGCAGTCCCCATAGCGGGAGCTCCTACGAGCAGTACTTC. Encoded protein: CASSPHSGSSYEQYF. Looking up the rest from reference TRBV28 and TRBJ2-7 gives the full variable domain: DVKVTQSSRYLVKRTGEKVFLECVQDMDHENMFWYRQDPGLGLRLIYFSYDVKMKEKGDIPEGYSVSREKKERFSLILESASTNQTSMYLCASSPHSGSSYEQYFGPGTRLTVT.

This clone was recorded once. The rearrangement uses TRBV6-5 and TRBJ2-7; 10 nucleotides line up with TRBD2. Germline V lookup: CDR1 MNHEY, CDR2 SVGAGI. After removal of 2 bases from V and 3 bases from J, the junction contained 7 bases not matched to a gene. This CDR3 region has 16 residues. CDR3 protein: CASSYGSGRARYEQYF. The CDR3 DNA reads TGTGCCAGCAGTTACGGGAGCGGGAGGGCCCGCTACGAGCAGTACTTC.

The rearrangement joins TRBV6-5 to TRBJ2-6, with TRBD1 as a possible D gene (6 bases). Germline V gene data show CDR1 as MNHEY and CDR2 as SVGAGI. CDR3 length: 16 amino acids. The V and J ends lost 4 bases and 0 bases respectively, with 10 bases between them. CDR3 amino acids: CASSLGQTSGANVLTF. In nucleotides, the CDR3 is TGTGCCAGCAGTTTAGGACAGACCTCTGGGGCCAACGTCCTGACTTTC.

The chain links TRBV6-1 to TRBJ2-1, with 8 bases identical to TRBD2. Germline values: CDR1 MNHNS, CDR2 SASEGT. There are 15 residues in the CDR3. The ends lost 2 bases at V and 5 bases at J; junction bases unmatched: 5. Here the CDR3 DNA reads TGTGCCAGCAGTGAAAGCGGGAGTTGGAACAATGAGCAGTTCTTC. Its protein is CASSESGSWNNEQFF.

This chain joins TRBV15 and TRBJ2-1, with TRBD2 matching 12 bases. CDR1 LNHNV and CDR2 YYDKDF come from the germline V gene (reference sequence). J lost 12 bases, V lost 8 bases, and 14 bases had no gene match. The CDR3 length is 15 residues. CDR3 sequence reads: CATEKTSGRPSGQFF. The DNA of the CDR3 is TGTGCCACCGAAAAGACTAGCGGGAGACCGTCTGGGCAGTTCTTC.

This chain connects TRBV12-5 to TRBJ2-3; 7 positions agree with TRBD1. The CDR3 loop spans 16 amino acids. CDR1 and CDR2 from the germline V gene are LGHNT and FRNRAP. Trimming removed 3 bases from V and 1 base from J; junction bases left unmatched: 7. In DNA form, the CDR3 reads TGTGCTAGTGGTTTATCCCAGGGGGTACGCACAGATACGCAGTATTTT. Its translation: CASGLSQGVRTDTQYF.

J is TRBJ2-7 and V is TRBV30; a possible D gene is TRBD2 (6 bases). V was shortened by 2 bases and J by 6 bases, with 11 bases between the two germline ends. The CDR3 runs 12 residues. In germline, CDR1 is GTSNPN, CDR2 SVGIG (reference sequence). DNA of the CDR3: TGTGCCTGGAGTCCCGGCGGGGCCGAGCAGTACTTC. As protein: CAWSPGGAEQYF.

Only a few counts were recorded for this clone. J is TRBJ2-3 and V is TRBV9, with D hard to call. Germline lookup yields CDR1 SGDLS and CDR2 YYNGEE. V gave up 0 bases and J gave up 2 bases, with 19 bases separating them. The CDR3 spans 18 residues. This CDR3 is CASSVGVGQTKPTDTQYF. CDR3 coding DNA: TGTGCCAGCAGCGTAGGAGTTGGGCAGACAAAGCCCACAGATACGCAGTATTTT.

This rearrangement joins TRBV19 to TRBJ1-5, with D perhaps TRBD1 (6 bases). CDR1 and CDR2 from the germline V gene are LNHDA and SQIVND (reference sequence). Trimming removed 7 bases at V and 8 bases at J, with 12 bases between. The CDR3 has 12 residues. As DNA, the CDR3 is TGTGCCAGTACCCCCAGGGGAAAGCCCCAGCATTTT. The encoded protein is CASTPRGKPQHF.

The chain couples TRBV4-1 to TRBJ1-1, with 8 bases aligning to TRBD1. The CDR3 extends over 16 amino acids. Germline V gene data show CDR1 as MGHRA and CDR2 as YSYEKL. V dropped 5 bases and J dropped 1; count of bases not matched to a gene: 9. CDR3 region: CASSVYPGQENTEAFF. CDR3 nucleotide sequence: TGCGCCAGCAGCGTTTACCCGGGACAGGAGAACACTGAAGCTTTCTTT.

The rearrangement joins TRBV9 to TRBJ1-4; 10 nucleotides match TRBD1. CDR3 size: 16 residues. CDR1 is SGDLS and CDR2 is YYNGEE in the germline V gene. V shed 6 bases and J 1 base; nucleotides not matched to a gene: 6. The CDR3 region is CASTIGQGGTNEKLFF. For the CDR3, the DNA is TGTGCCAGCACCATAGGACAGGGGGGAACTAATGAAAAACTGTTTTTT.

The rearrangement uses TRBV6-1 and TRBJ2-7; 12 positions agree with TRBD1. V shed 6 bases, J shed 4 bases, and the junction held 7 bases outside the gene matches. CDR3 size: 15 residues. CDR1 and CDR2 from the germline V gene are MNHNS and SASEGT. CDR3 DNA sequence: TGTGCCAGCAGCTCCGGGACAGGGGGCATGTACGAGCAGTACTTC. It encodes CASSSGTGGMYEQYF.

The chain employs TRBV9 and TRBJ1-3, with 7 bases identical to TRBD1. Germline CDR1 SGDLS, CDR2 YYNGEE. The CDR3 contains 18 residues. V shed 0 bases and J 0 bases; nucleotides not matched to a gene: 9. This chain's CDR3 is CASSVGPGTDSSGNTIYF. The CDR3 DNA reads TGTGCCAGCAGCGTAGGGCCCGGGACAGATAGCTCTGGAAACACCATATATTTT.